A selection of T cell receptor beta chains follows, all from one sample in a study of cytomegalovirus exposure and HLA in healthy donors. Measured with immunoSEQ multiplex PCR; TCRdb has only the in-frame clones, and not every one. In all, the sample yields approximately 120,000 clones. Sequenced input: PBMCs. These TCRs come from a man aged 35-49 years in good health and CMV-seronegative. Each CDR3 is given with its conserved first and last residue. The D gene is left open where the match is weak.

d_gene	j_gene	v_gene	CDR3nt	CDR3aa
TRBD1	TRBJ2-1	TRBV2	TGTGCCAGCAGTCTTATACCGGGACAGTTCTACAATGAGCAGTTCTTC	CASSLIPGQFYNEQFF
TRBD2	TRBJ2-1	TRBV11-3	TGTGCCAGCAGCTTAGGAGCGGGGGGCTACAATGAGCAGTTCTTC	CASSLGAGGYNEQFF
.	TRBJ1-6	TRBV27	TGTGCCAGCCGTGGGGGGACGGGCTCTTCACCCCTCCACTTT	CASRGGTGSSPLHF
.	TRBJ1-2	TRBV5-1	TGCGCCAGCAGCCGGTCGAGTAACTATGGCTACACCTTC	CASSRSSNYGYTF
.	TRBJ2-7	TRBV7-9	TGTGCCAGCAGCCCCCCTGGGGCGTCCTACGAGCAGTACTTC	CASSPPGASYEQYF
TRBD1	TRBJ1-4	TRBV28	TGTGCCAGCAGTTTATCCGGGACAGGGGTTGAAAAACTGTTTTTT	CASSLSGTGVEKLFF
TRBD1	TRBJ2-1	TRBV7-9	TGTGCCAGCAGCTTAGGTGGACGACAGGGGTTTAGTGAGCAGTTCTTC	CASSLGGRQGFSEQFF
.	TRBJ1-2	TRBV9	TGTGCCAGCAGCGTTCTGGAGGGATCGGTAGGCTACACCTTC	CASSVLEGSVGYTF
TRBD1	TRBJ1-5	TRBV10-1	TGCGCCAGCAGTGAGGTGATTGGGTTGGACAGGGAGGGTCAGCCCCAGCATTTT	CASSEVIGLDREGQPQHF
.	TRBJ2-6	TRBV4-3	TGCGCCAGCAGCCAAGTTGGGGGGTTCGGGGCCAACGTCCTGACTTTC	CASSQVGGFGANVLTF
TRBD2	TRBJ2-2	TRBV19	TGTGCCAGTAGTTACGGACTAGCGGCGGGCACCGGGGAGCTGTTTTTT	CASSYGLAAGTGELFF
TRBD2	TRBJ2-7	TRBV7-2	TGTGCCAGCAGCTTTGGGGGGGGAGGCGAGCAGTACTTC	CASSFGGGGEQYF
.	TRBJ1-1	TRBV28	TGTGCCAGCACCACGCGGTTGGCTGAAGCTTTCTTT	CASTTRLAEAFF
TRBD2	TRBJ2-4	TRBV10-1	TGCGCCAGCAGTGACGGGAGGTTTGTGGGGACAGCCAAAAACATTCAGTACTTC	CASSDGRFVGTAKNIQYF
.	TRBJ1-3	TRBV28	TGTGCCAGCAGAAGAGTGACAGTATCCGGAAACACCATATATTTT	CASRRVTVSGNTIYF
TRBD2	TRBJ2-1	TRBV10-3	TGTGCCTCCTTCGGGACTAGCGGGAGTTCGGGGTACAATGAGCAGTTCTTC	CASFGTSGSSGYNEQFF
TRBD2	TRBJ2-7	TRBV4-2	TGTGCCAGCAGCCAAGACTGGGGACTAACCTACGAGCAGTACTTC	CASSQDWGLTYEQYF
TRBD2	TRBJ2-7	TRBV5-1	TGCGCCAGCAGCGGGAGTGGCGGGAGGATCGACGAGCAGTACTTC	CASSGSGGRIDEQYF
TRBD2	TRBJ2-7	TRBV11-3	TGTGCCAGCTCGCGGGGGGGCGGTAACTCCTACGAGCAGTACTTC	CASSRGGGNSYEQYF
TRBD2	TRBJ2-7	TRBV7-2	TGTGCCAGCAGCCCTAGATATGGGGTGGGAGGGACCTACGAGCAGTACTTC	CASSPRYGVGGTYEQYF
TRBD1	TRBJ1-5	TRBV7-6	TGTGCCAGCAGCTTAGGGACAGGGGGCGGCCAGCCCCAGCATTTT	CASSLGTGGGQPQHF
.	TRBJ2-3	TRBV11-3	TGTGCCAGCAGCTTAGTGACGGGATGGGGCACAGATACGCAGTATTTT	CASSLVTGWGTDTQYF
.	TRBJ2-1	TRBV15	TGTGCCACCAGCAGAGGAAGCGTCACTTACAATGAGCAGTTCTTC	CATSRGSVTYNEQFF
TRBD2	TRBJ2-7	TRBV2	TGTGCCAGCAGGCCTAGCGGCCTCTCCTACGAGCAGTACTTC	CASRPSGLSYEQYF
.	TRBJ1-1	TRBV7-8	TGTGCCAGCAGCTTCCCAGGGGCAACTGGTGAAGCTTTCTTT	CASSFPGATGEAFF
TRBD2	TRBJ2-4	TRBV2	TGTGCCGGTTCTAGCGGGGATAACATTCAGTACTTC	CAGSSGDNIQYF
.	TRBJ1-2	TRBV6-4	TGTGCCAGCAGGAGAAACCCGGGATACGAAAACTATGGCTACACCTTC	CASRRNPGYENYGYTF
.	TRBJ1-4	TRBV28	TGTGCCAGCCTTTCCGCAGGGGTAAAAAATGAAAAACTGTTTTTT	CASLSAGVKNEKLFF
.	TRBJ1-2	TRBV27	TGTGCCAGCAGTTTAACCGGGGGGGCGACTGGCTACACCTTC	CASSLTGGATGYTF
.	TRBJ2-2	TRBV9	TGTGCCAGCACCGATAGAGAGAACACCGGGGAGCTGTTTTTT	CASTDRENTGELFF
TRBD1	TRBJ1-2	TRBV11-2	TGTGCCAGCAGATCGAGTCAGGGGGGCGCCTATGGCTACACCTTC	CASRSSQGGAYGYTF
TRBD1	TRBJ1-5	TRBV2	TGTGCCAGCAGTGGGGGGACAGGGGGACATCAGCCCCAGCATTTT	CASSGGTGGHQPQHF
TRBD1	TRBJ1-5	TRBV27	TGTGCCACCAGACCGGGACAGGGGGCTCTGGGGCCGAATCAGCCCCAGCATTTT	CATRPGQGALGPNQPQHF
.	TRBJ2-1	TRBV7-6	TGTGCCAGCAGCTTTGGGGAGAATGAGCAGTTCTTC	CASSFGENEQFF
TRBD2	TRBJ2-7	TRBV2	TGTGCCAGCAGAAAGGGACTAGCGGGAGGAAGGTACGAGCAGTACTTC	CASRKGLAGGRYEQYF
.	TRBJ2-3	TRBV6-4	TGTGCCAGCAGAAGGACATCCCGACTCACAGATACGCAGTATTTT	CASRRTSRLTDTQYF
.	TRBJ2-7	TRBV10-1	TGCGCCACCGGAATTTCACAGGTGATCTCCTACGAGCAGTACTTC	CATGISQVISYEQYF
TRBD1	TRBJ1-2	TRBV7-2	TGTGCCAGCAGCTCACGACAGGGGAGCTATGGCTACACCTTC	CASSSRQGSYGYTF
TRBD1	TRBJ1-2	TRBV9	TGTGCCAGCAGCGTTTTCGGGACAGGAGACTCCTATGGCTACACCTTC	CASSVFGTGDSYGYTF
.	TRBJ2-1	TRBV13	TGTGCCAGCAGCTTTGACTTCAATGAGCAGTTCTTC	CASSFDFNEQFF
.	TRBJ2-7	TRBV4-3	TGCGCCAGCAGCCAAGGGACAACCCTTTCTTACGAGCAGTACTTC	CASSQGTTLSYEQYF
TRBD1	TRBJ2-1	TRBV6-6	TGTGCCAGCAGTGGGACAGCGAGCTCCTACAATGAGCAGTTCTTC	CASSGTASSYNEQFF
TRBD1	TRBJ1-2	TRBV2	TGTGCCACCGGACAGGGAAATGGCTACACCTTC	CATGQGNGYTF
TRBD1	TRBJ1-4	TRBV7-9	TGTGCCAGCAGCCTATGGTTGGACAGGGATAATGAAAAACTGTTTTTT	CASSLWLDRDNEKLFF
TRBD1	TRBJ1-3	TRBV27	TGTGCCAGCAAGGTTCAGGGGGGTGGAAACACCATATATTTT	CASKVQGGGNTIYF